This T cell receptor beta chain came from a study of control samples from healthy donors and cancer patients. TCRdb's copy holds only in-frame clones and misses some; the assay was immunoSEQ multiplex PCR. The table has 150,000 or so clones, around nine tenths seen once. The sample taken for sequencing was blood. The receptor was isolated from a man aged 40-49 years in good health.

CDR3 sequence: CAWSDGQDDQPLHF. Written as DNA, the CDR3 is TGTGCCTGGAGTGATGGGCAGGATGATCAGCCCCTCCACTTT. The genes are TRBV30 and TRBJ1-6; D is unresolved. Germline V gene data show CDR1 as GTSNPN and CDR2 as SVGIG (reference sequence). The V end was cut by 1 base, the J end by 13 bases, with 17 bases between. This CDR3 is 14 amino acids long. The full variable domain, in which reference TRBV30 and TRBJ1-6 provide the parts outside the CDR3, is SQTIHQWPATLVQPVGSPLSLECTVEGTSNPNLYWYRQAAGRGLQLLFYSVGIGQISSEVPQNLSASRPQDRQFILSSKKLLLSDSGFYLCAWSDGQDDQPLHFGNGTRLTVT.